Listed below are T cell receptor beta chains from one sample, sequenced in a study of blood T cell repertoires in COVID-19. Libraries were prepared by immunoSEQ multiplex PCR; TCRdb keeps only in-frame clonotypes and omits some of them. Among approximately 49,000 clones, 82% were seen once, and the ten largest hold approximately 14%. Sequencing was carried out using peripheral blood. These receptors all stem from a human donor with acute or convalescent COVID-19. The donor label of this sample is uncertain. The CDR3 runs from the conserved cysteine through the conserved F or W. The D gene is left open where the match is weak. The size of a clone is reported for some rows only, either as once, few or many, or as a class for expanded clones.

j_call: TRBJ2-1; clone_size: -; v_call: TRBV4-3; d_call: TRBD2; cdr3_aa: CASSQDSPSLAGGRVAQFF; cdr3_nt: TGCGCCAGCAGCCAAGATTCCCCCTCTCTAGCGGGGGGGCGAGTTGCGCAGTTCTTC
j_call: TRBJ1-2; clone_size: -; v_call: TRBV19; d_call: -; cdr3_aa: CASSITRLANYGYTF; cdr3_nt: TGTGCCAGTAGTATCACCCGGTTAGCTAACTATGGCTACACCTTC
j_call: TRBJ2-7; clone_size: -; v_call: TRBV29-1; d_call: TRBD2; cdr3_aa: CSVEASGTYEQYF; cdr3_nt: TGCAGCGTTGAGGCTAGCGGAACCTACGAGCAGTACTTC
j_call: TRBJ2-5; clone_size: -; v_call: TRBV10-3; d_call: -; cdr3_aa: CAISPSEEETQYF; cdr3_nt: TGTGCCATCAGCCCAAGCGAGGAAGAGACCCAGTACTTC
j_call: TRBJ1-3; clone_size: once; v_call: TRBV6-1; d_call: -; cdr3_aa: CASSEGAGIYESGNTIYF; cdr3_nt: TGTGCCAGCAGTGAAGGGGCAGGGATTTATGAGTCAGGAAACACCATATATTTT
j_call: TRBJ2-2; clone_size: few; v_call: TRBV15; d_call: TRBD1; cdr3_aa: CATSPSLGTGNTGELFF; cdr3_nt: TGTGCCACCAGTCCCTCCCTCGGGACAGGAAACACCGGGGAGCTGTTTTTT
j_call: TRBJ1-2; clone_size: -; v_call: TRBV5-6; d_call: -; cdr3_aa: CASSLGSLLYTF; cdr3_nt: TGTGCCAGCAGCTTGGGGAGTCTTTTATACACCTTC
j_call: TRBJ1-6; clone_size: -; v_call: TRBV7-2; d_call: -; cdr3_aa: CASSSLVGELDSPLHF; cdr3_nt: TGTGCCAGCAGCTCCTTAGTCGGGGAATTGGATTCACCCCTCCACTTT
j_call: TRBJ2-1; clone_size: -; v_call: TRBV28; d_call: TRBD2; cdr3_aa: CASSPGGARYNEQFF; cdr3_nt: TGTGCCAGCAGCCCGGGGGGGGCACGGTACAATGAGCAGTTCTTC
j_call: TRBJ1-1; clone_size: -; v_call: TRBV2; d_call: TRBD1; cdr3_aa: CASSRQGGNTEAFF; cdr3_nt: TGTGCCAGCAGTAGACAGGGTGGGAACACTGAAGCTTTCTTT
j_call: TRBJ1-6; clone_size: -; v_call: TRBV28; d_call: -; cdr3_aa: CASSLVSGYSPLHF; cdr3_nt: TGTGCCAGCAGTTTGGTCTCAGGGTATTCACCCCTCCACTTT
j_call: TRBJ2-6; clone_size: -; v_call: TRBV3-1/TRBV3-2; d_call: -; cdr3_aa: CASSQEYTGDWANVLTF; cdr3_nt: TGTGCCAGCAGCCAAGAATATACAGGGGACTGGGCCAACGTCCTGACTTTC
j_call: TRBJ1-5; clone_size: -; v_call: TRBV11-2; d_call: -; cdr3_aa: CASSLDRGSQPQHF; cdr3_nt: TGTGCCAGCAGCTTAGATAGGGGGAGTCAGCCCCAGCATTTT
j_call: TRBJ1-2; clone_size: -; v_call: TRBV11-2; d_call: -; cdr3_aa: CASSPTPGNGYTF; cdr3_nt: TGTGCCAGCAGCCCCACCCCGGGAAATGGCTACACCTTC
j_call: TRBJ1-2; clone_size: -; v_call: TRBV11-2; d_call: TRBD1; cdr3_aa: CASSSGQAGSNYGYTF; cdr3_nt: TGTGCCAGCAGCTCCGGACAGGCGGGGAGTAACTATGGCTACACCTTC
j_call: TRBJ1-5; clone_size: once; v_call: TRBV19; d_call: TRBD1; cdr3_aa: CASRKGGEGNQPQHF; cdr3_nt: TGTGCCAGTAGAAAAGGGGGCGAGGGCAATCAGCCCCAGCATTTT
j_call: TRBJ1-1; clone_size: -; v_call: TRBV27; d_call: TRBD1; cdr3_aa: CASSLQRQGANTEAFF; cdr3_nt: TGTGCCAGCAGTTTACAGAGACAGGGGGCGAACACTGAAGCTTTCTTT
j_call: TRBJ1-5; clone_size: -; v_call: TRBV28; d_call: -; cdr3_aa: CASSLVQEGNQPQHF; cdr3_nt: TGTGCCAGCAGTTTAGTGCAGGAGGGCAATCAGCCCCAGCATTTT
j_call: TRBJ1-5; clone_size: -; v_call: TRBV2; d_call: -; cdr3_aa: CASRMGGAAEGNQPQHF; cdr3_nt: TGTGCCAGCAGGATGGGGGGAGCGGCCGAAGGCAATCAGCCCCAGCATTTT
j_call: TRBJ2-1; clone_size: once; v_call: TRBV7-2; d_call: -; cdr3_aa: CASSLARGGQGNEQFF; cdr3_nt: TGTGCCAGCAGCTTAGCGCGAGGGGGTCAAGGCAATGAGCAGTTCTTC
j_call: TRBJ2-2; clone_size: -; v_call: TRBV7-2; d_call: TRBD2; cdr3_aa: CASSWGLAGATGELFF; cdr3_nt: TGTGCCAGCAGCTGGGGACTAGCGGGAGCAACCGGGGAGCTGTTTTTT
j_call: TRBJ1-3; clone_size: -; v_call: TRBV12-3/TRBV12-4; d_call: -; cdr3_aa: CASTPLPGNTIYF; cdr3_nt: TGTGCCAGCACCCCACTCCCCGGAAACACCATATATTTT
j_call: TRBJ2-6; clone_size: -; v_call: TRBV5-6; d_call: -; cdr3_aa: CASRDGGSGANVLTF; cdr3_nt: TGTGCCAGCAGGGACGGGGGCTCTGGGGCCAACGTCCTGACTTTC
j_call: TRBJ2-7; clone_size: -; v_call: TRBV9; d_call: TRBD1; cdr3_aa: CASSKRTGGNYEQYF; cdr3_nt: TGTGCCAGCAGCAAACGGACAGGGGGGAACTACGAGCAGTACTTC
j_call: TRBJ1-3; clone_size: -; v_call: TRBV12-3/TRBV12-4; d_call: -; cdr3_aa: CATPGGSGNTIYF; cdr3_nt: TGTGCCACCCCGGGAGGCTCTGGAAACACCATATATTTT
j_call: TRBJ2-6; clone_size: -; v_call: TRBV5-6; d_call: -; cdr3_aa: CASSLGGTGANVLTF; cdr3_nt: TGTGCCAGCAGCTTGGGCGGAACTGGGGCCAACGTCCTGACTTTC
j_call: TRBJ2-7; clone_size: few; v_call: TRBV7-3; d_call: TRBD2; cdr3_aa: CASSLRGLAVSYEQYF; cdr3_nt: TGTGCCAGCAGCTTAAGAGGGCTAGCGGTCTCCTACGAGCAGTACTTC
j_call: TRBJ2-2; clone_size: few; v_call: TRBV29-1; d_call: -; cdr3_aa: CSVVGQMNTGELFF; cdr3_nt: TGCAGCGTCGTCGGACAGATGAACACCGGGGAGCTGTTTTTT
j_call: TRBJ2-2; clone_size: -; v_call: TRBV4-3; d_call: TRBD1; cdr3_aa: CASSLGTDTGELFF; cdr3_nt: TGCGCCAGCAGCCTAGGGACAGACACCGGGGAGCTGTTTTTT
j_call: TRBJ1-2; clone_size: -; v_call: TRBV20-1; d_call: -; cdr3_aa: CSASTEPYGYTF; cdr3_nt: TGCAGTGCTAGTACAGAGCCTTATGGCTACACCTTC
j_call: TRBJ2-3; clone_size: -; v_call: TRBV9; d_call: TRBD2; cdr3_aa: CASSARLAGGLGTDTQYF; cdr3_nt: TGTGCCAGCAGCGCAAGACTAGCGGGGGGGCTTGGGACAGATACGCAGTATTTT
j_call: TRBJ1-1; clone_size: -; v_call: TRBV11-3; d_call: -; cdr3_aa: CASSRGGWTEAFF; cdr3_nt: TGTGCCAGCTCGCGCGGGGGTTGGACTGAAGCTTTCTTT
j_call: TRBJ2-1; clone_size: few; v_call: TRBV4-1; d_call: TRBD2; cdr3_aa: CASSQAVLAGTNNEQFF; cdr3_nt: TGCGCCAGCAGCCAAGCGGTTCTAGCGGGGACGAACAATGAGCAGTTCTTC
j_call: TRBJ2-3; clone_size: once; v_call: TRBV9; d_call: -; cdr3_aa: CASSVGQGPLTTDTQYF; cdr3_nt: TGTGCCAGCAGCGTAGGGCAGGGGCCACTTACCACAGATACGCAGTATTTT
j_call: TRBJ1-1; clone_size: -; v_call: TRBV5-1; d_call: TRBD1; cdr3_aa: CASSLEQGETEAFF; cdr3_nt: TGCGCCAGCAGCTTGGAACAGGGGGAGACTGAAGCTTTCTTT
j_call: TRBJ2-5; clone_size: once; v_call: TRBV19; d_call: -; cdr3_aa: CASEVGETQYF; cdr3_nt: TGTGCCAGTGAGGTGGGAGAGACCCAGTACTTC
j_call: TRBJ2-5; clone_size: -; v_call: TRBV10-3; d_call: TRBD1; cdr3_aa: CATVDRVEETQYF; cdr3_nt: TGTGCCACCGTGGACAGGGTGGAAGAGACCCAGTACTTC
j_call: TRBJ1-5; clone_size: once; v_call: TRBV10-2; d_call: -; cdr3_aa: CASSPTYWQPQHF; cdr3_nt: TGCGCCAGCAGTCCTACGTATTGGCAGCCCCAGCATTTT
j_call: TRBJ1-4; clone_size: -; v_call: TRBV7-9; d_call: -; cdr3_aa: CASSLGGGENEKLFF; cdr3_nt: TGTGCCAGCAGCTTAGGAGGAGGGGAGAATGAAAAACTGTTTTTT
j_call: TRBJ1-2; clone_size: -; v_call: TRBV5-4; d_call: -; cdr3_aa: CASSTVGFDRHYGYTF; cdr3_nt: TGTGCCAGCAGCACGGTGGGATTCGACAGGCACTATGGCTACACCTTC
j_call: TRBJ2-7; clone_size: -; v_call: TRBV4-1; d_call: -; cdr3_aa: CASSHEKQGVGLFEQYF; cdr3_nt: TGCGCCAGCAGCCATGAAAAACAGGGCGTCGGGCTATTCGAGCAGTACTTC
j_call: TRBJ1-1; clone_size: -; v_call: TRBV7-2; d_call: TRBD1; cdr3_aa: CASSLGAGGNTEAFF; cdr3_nt: TGTGCCAGCAGCTTAGGGGCAGGGGGGAACACTGAAGCTTTCTTT
j_call: TRBJ2-7; clone_size: -; v_call: TRBV28; d_call: TRBD1; cdr3_aa: CASSKGTGLSYEQYF; cdr3_nt: TGTGCCAGCAGTAAAGGGACAGGGCTCTCCTACGAGCAGTACTTC
j_call: TRBJ1-6; clone_size: few; v_call: TRBV6-5; d_call: TRBD1; cdr3_aa: CASSYSRTGVNSPLHF; cdr3_nt: TGTGCCAGCAGTTACTCGAGGACAGGGGTTAATTCACCCCTCCACTTT
j_call: TRBJ2-1; clone_size: -; v_call: TRBV16; d_call: TRBD1; cdr3_aa: CASSPGQASYNEQFF; cdr3_nt: TGTGCCAGCAGCCCAGGACAGGCCTCCTACAATGAGCAGTTCTTC
j_call: TRBJ1-1; clone_size: -; v_call: TRBV9; d_call: TRBD1; cdr3_aa: CASSPQDRANTEAFF; cdr3_nt: TGTGCCAGCAGCCCCCAGGACAGGGCGAACACTGAAGCTTTCTTT
j_call: TRBJ2-5; clone_size: -; v_call: TRBV19; d_call: -; cdr3_aa: CASSIQGGETQYF; cdr3_nt: TGTGCCAGTAGTATCCAGGGTGGGGAGACCCAGTACTTC
j_call: TRBJ1-4; clone_size: -; v_call: TRBV3-1/TRBV3-2; d_call: -; cdr3_aa: CASSPQGHEKLFF; cdr3_nt: TGTGCCAGCAGCCCCCAGGGGCACGAAAAACTGTTTTTT
j_call: TRBJ2-7; clone_size: -; v_call: TRBV11-2; d_call: -; cdr3_aa: CASSLRGRGNSEQYF; cdr3_nt: TGTGCCAGCAGCTTAAGAGGGAGGGGGAACAGCGAGCAGTACTTC
j_call: TRBJ1-4; clone_size: -; v_call: TRBV24-1; d_call: TRBD1; cdr3_aa: CATSDSGTGGEKLFF; cdr3_nt: TGTGCCACCAGTGATTCCGGGACAGGCGGAGAAAAACTGTTTTTT
j_call: TRBJ1-2; clone_size: -; v_call: TRBV27; d_call: TRBD1; cdr3_aa: CASSPGTGGITNGYTF; cdr3_nt: TGTGCCAGCAGTCCAGGGACAGGGGGTATCACAAATGGCTACACCTTC